This entry describes one T cell receptor beta chain. This clone occurred many times. What antigen it recognizes has not been identified. Qualities for individual bases were not recorded, and no much larger clone is one base off. These data are taken from a study of shared clonotypes between healthy human individuals (dated by TCRdb to 2018 to 2021). Background on the whole study: The cohort comprised two women and a few men aged 18 to 49 years. For each donor, CD4 naive and CD4 memory were each given three plates, CD8 naive was given two plates, and CD8 memory was given one plate. To estimate repertoire size and how much clonotype sharing occurs between individuals, the study deeply sequenced the blood TCR repertoires of roughly 5 healthy adults. To increase sequencing depth and limit assay-specific biases, TCR repertoire library preparation and sequencing were carried out by different laboratories using diverse techniques. Leukapheresis yielded between about 0.9 and 9.5 billion PBMCs per donor. What the work shows at the level of the full study, not this receptor alone: Sampling was limited to blood, and TCR repertoires in tissue likely differ from TCR repertoires in blood. Larger estimated clonotype richness was generally found for naive subsets than for memory subsets. When a handful of donors were compared, the shared fraction of clonotypes was roughly 4.8% for naive CD4, 3.5% for naive CD8, 2.3% for memory CD4, and about 0.36% for memory CD8. Because the study included only a small number of donors, the genetic and exposure-history diversity represented was limited. Rarefaction of sorted-subset datasets indicated incomplete sequencing despite the large sequencing depth. Compared with non-shared clonotypes, clonotypes shared by all four sorted-subset donors had higher generation probabilities. Pairwise subsampling led to the expectation that sequencing depth would affect the degree of clonotype sharing among donors.

The donors were healthy, HIV-negative adults with no recently reported acute infections or vaccinations. All donors were Caucasian adults living in Nashville, Tennessee, USA. CD4+ T cells were enriched by magnetic negative selection, after which naive cells were positively selected on CD45RA and the negative fraction was taken as the memory subset. After blood collection by leukapheresis, PBMCs were isolated using Ficoll-Histopaque density gradient centrifugation and then cryopreserved in the vapor phase of liquid nitrogen. Analytical flow cytometry was used to check the purity and quantity of every magnetically sorted T cell population. Genomic DNA was isolated from every sorted fraction and measured by UV absorbance on a Nanodrop 2000c. CDR1 is given as GTSNPN and CDR2 as SVGIG, both from the germline V gene (reference sequence). Its CDR3 holds 12 amino acids, cysteine through phenylalanine. The CDR3 DNA has 36 bases and is translated from base 1. V is pared back by 5 bases and J by 12 bases, with 19 bases lying between the germline termini.

TCR CDR3 regions were amplified from genomic DNA by multiplex PCR using the deep immunoSEQ assay. Genomic DNA extracted from each cell subset was distributed evenly over all wells of several immunoSEQ 96-well plates, and each plate served as one replicate. For sorted subsets, 200 ng of genomic DNA, equivalent to 25,000 to 35,000 T cell genomes, went into each replicate PCR. Purified libraries were measured with a Qubit 3.0 fluorometer, size-checked on a Bioanalyzer 2100, and measured again with the KAPA Library Quantification kit. Each immunoSEQ 96-well plate was sequenced on its own single-read 150-cycle Illumina NextSeq 550 flow cell. Per the source publication's procedure: Because the immunoSEQ output held only junctional sequences and lacked quality scores, the filtering could not match the filtering applied to full-length reads. To assign V/J genes and CDR3, sequences were annotated against IMGT germline references using PyIR, a Python wrapper for IgBLAST v1.9. Reads were filtered out if the reads had weak V/J assignments (E-value above 1e-6), no CDR3, stop codons, out-of-frame junctions, or ambiguous translated residues. A V3J clonotype was defined by an identical inferred V gene, J gene, and CDR3 amino acid sequence. Percentage overlap between repertoires was calculated by dividing the number of shared unique clonotypes by the size of the smaller repertoire. Three approaches were used to assess repertoire richness: RTK rarefaction, the Chao1 estimator, and Recon v2.1 estimates of unobserved clonotypes. OLGA was used to compute generation probabilities for all TCRbeta clonotypes that the gDNA method yielded from a handful of donors. Held by TCRdb, this immuneACCESS table contains in-frame sequences only and omits some clones. Under half of the omission traces to an unresolved V gene where checked; the cause of the rest is unknown. For V, J and clone size, that table is used; D and trimming come from the DNA. This sample holds some 790,000 clones; 72% were observed only once. Under 2% of the sample belongs to the ten largest clones.

This clonotype was obtained from a woman in her twenties or thirties in good health. The source material was memory CD4+ T cells sorted from blood. Taken with the paper, the label for cell subset or site translates to: CD45RA-negative fraction. Rearrangement joined TRBV30 to TRBJ1-1; TRBD1 might be the D gene, on 6 matching bases. The nucleotide sequence reads as follows: TGTGCCTGGCAACCAGGGGAAAGTGGATCTTTCTTT. Its amino acids are CAWQPGESGSFF.